This TCR beta chain is drawn from a study of T cells after yellow fever vaccination. Study outcomes and limitations: The secondary response was weaker, and its peak arrived faster, on day 5 versus 15. Abundant clonotypes from the bulk population could get into FACS-sorted repertoires as contaminants. Some clonotypes were seen in both the CD4 and the CD8 compartments. These made up a small share and likely arose from convergent recombination. Once the booster was given, most primary-vaccination clones reappeared, at approximately 97% for CD4 and 85% to 90% for CD8.

Via MiXCR, TCRdb re-called the 5' RACE reads, giving one row per CDR3 protein. Of around 530,000 distinct CDR3 sequences in the sample, roughly a sixth were seen once. Details on this clonotype: Its matching antigen is unknown.

CDR1 is SEHNR and CDR2 is FQNEAQ in the germline V gene (reference sequence). The ends were cut back, 1 base at V and 8 bases at J, with 6 bases in the middle. The CDR3 is 11 residues long. The sequence came from a man in his late teens or twenties who received the YFV17D yellow fever vaccine. The material was PBMCs, obtained around 5 days after the first yellow fever vaccination. The V call is TRBV7-9, the J call TRBJ2-7; D unresolved. The CDR3 DNA follows: TGTGCCAGCAGCTTAGAGAAGCAGCAGTACTTC. Its translation is CASSLEKQQYF.